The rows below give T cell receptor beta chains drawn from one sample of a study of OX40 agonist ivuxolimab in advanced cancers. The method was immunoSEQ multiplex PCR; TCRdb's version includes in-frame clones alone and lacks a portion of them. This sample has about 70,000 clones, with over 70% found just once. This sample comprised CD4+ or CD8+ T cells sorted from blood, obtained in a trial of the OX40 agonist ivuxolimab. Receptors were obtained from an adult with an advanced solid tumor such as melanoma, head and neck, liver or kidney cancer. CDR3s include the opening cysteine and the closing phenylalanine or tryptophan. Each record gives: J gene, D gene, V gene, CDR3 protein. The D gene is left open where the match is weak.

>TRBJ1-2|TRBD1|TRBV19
CATWTGASYGYTF
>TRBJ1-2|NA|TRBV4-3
CASSQSGYGYTF
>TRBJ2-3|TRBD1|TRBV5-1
CASSFTTGQGTDTQYF
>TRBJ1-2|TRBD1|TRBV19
CASSIGQGDGYTF
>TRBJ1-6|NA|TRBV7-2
CASGRTSSYNSPLHF
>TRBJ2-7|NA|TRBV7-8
CASSLETRSAEQYF
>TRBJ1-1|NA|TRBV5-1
CASSFVSENTEAFF
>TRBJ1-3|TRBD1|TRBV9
CASSALTGPEAGNTIYF
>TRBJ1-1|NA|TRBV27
CASSRGTFAGTEAFF
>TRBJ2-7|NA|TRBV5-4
CASSQATGGAYEQYF
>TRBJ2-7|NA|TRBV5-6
CASTGARNVYEQYF
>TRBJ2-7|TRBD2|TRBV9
CASSVGPSGSDEQYF
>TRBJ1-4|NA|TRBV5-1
CASSRGWVASEKLFF
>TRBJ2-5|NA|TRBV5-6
CASSALGAQQETQYF
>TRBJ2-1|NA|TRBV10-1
CASSSKGPYNEQFF
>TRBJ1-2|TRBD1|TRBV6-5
CASRRGQGTYGYTF
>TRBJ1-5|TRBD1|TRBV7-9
CASSLGTGINQPQHF
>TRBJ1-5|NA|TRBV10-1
CASSEDLRTFTRNQPQHF
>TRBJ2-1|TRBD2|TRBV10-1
CARYSGGRYNEQFF
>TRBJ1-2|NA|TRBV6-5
CASSYSGQSGYGYTF
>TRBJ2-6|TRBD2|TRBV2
CASSPGGTGANVLTF
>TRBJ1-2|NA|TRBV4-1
CASSQEDRLLYGYTF
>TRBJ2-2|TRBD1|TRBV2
CASGGQVGGTGELFF
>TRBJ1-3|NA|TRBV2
CASSEKRPTGNTIYF
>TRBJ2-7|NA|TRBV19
CASSIGREAYEQYF